The 4 T cell receptor beta chains below all came from one sample that was sequenced in a study of healthy donors' naive CD4 and CD8 T cells. Each TCR library used approximately 500 ng of total RNA and a linear amplification protocol. MiXCR, run by TCRdb on the reads, gives a single entry per CDR3 protein. Of some 190,000 distinct CDR3 sequences in the sample, around 80% were seen once. The sequenced material came from naive CD4+ and CD8+ T cells sorted from blood, pooled from several donors. These receptors were obtained from a pool of human donors in good health; the sample pools cells from several healthy donors.

The sample holds one count of this clonotype. CDR3 residues: CASSFRGGGTDTQYF. DNA for the CDR3: TGTGCCAGCAGCTTTAGGGGAGGAGGAACAGATACGCAGTATTTT. The V and J genes are TRBV6-5 and TRBJ2-3; maybe TRBD2 (6 bases). V was trimmed by 6 bases and J by 3 bases, leaving 16 bases between them. CDR1 is MNHEY, CDR2 SVGAGI, per germline. There are 15 residues in the CDR3.

The chain carries TRBV29-1 and TRBJ2-7, with 9 bases aligning to TRBD1. Germline CDR1 and CDR2: SQVTM and ANQGSEA. Trimming cost V 0 bases and J 6 bases; bases outside gene matches: 9. CDR3 length: 15 residues. CDR3 DNA: TGCAGCGTTGAAGAGGTGGGGACAGGGCAGTCCGAGCAGTACTTC. The encoded protein is CSVEEVGTGQSEQYF.

V usage is TRBV29-1 and J usage is TRBJ1-1; D not certain. The CDR3 runs to 13 residues. Germline V gene lookup returns CDR1 SQVTM and CDR2 ANQGSEA. V dropped 3 bases and J dropped 5 bases, with 13 bases sitting between them. CDR3 protein: CSVERSEGTEAFF. The CDR3 DNA reads TGCAGCGTTGAGAGGAGTGAAGGAACTGAAGCTTTCTTT.

This chain joins TRBV7-4 and TRBJ1-2; TRBD1 is a possible D gene (6 bases). Germline V gene sequence: CDR1 SGHVT, CDR2 SQSDAQ. There are 14 residues in the CDR3. Deletions cut 7 bases from V and 3 bases from J, with 15 bases between. The CDR3 nucleotides are TGTGCCAGCACGATACAGGGTTTGGACTATGGCTACACCTTC. Translated: CASTIQGLDYGYTF.